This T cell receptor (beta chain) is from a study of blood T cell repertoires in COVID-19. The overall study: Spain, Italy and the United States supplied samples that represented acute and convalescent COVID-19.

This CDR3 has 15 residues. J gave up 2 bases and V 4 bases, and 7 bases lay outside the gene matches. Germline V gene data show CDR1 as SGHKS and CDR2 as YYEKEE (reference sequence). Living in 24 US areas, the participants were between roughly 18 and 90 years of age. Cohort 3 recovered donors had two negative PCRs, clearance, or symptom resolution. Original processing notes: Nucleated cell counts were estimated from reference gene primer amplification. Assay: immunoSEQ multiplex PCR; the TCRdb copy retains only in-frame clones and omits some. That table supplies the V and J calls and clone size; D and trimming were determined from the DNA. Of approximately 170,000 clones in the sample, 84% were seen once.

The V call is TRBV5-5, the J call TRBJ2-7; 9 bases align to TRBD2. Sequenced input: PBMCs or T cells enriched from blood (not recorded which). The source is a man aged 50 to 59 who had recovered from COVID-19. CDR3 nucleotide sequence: TGTGCCAGCAGCACGACTAGCGGCCTGACCTACGAGCAGTACTTC. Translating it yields CASSTTSGLTYEQYF. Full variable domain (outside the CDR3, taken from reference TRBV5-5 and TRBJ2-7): DAGVTQSPTHLIKTRGQQVTLRCSPISGHKSVSWYQQVLGQGPQFIFQYYEKEERGRGNFPDRFSARQFPNYSSELNVNALLLGDSALYLCASSTTSGLTYEQYFGPGTRLTVT.